Included here is one TCR beta chain sequence, with context. Treatment noted: 19 received Ad26.COV2.S at low or high dose, single or two shots; five or six received placebo; per-sample allocation not given. After the first vaccine or placebo injection, samples were drawn on day 63. The data belong to a study of Ad26.COV2.S vaccination and SARS-CoV-2 variants. The CDR3 is 13 amino acids. V shed 7 bases, J shed 4 bases, and the junction held 5 bases outside the gene matches. Germline V gene data show CDR1 as WSHSY and CDR2 as SAAADI. Data came from immunoSEQ multiplex PCR; TCRdb stores just in-frame clones and leaves some out. The sample consists of hundreds of thousands of clones, about four fifths of them appearing once.

The material was peripheral blood, obtained in a trial of Ad26.COV2.S vaccine versus placebo. This chain connects TRBV10-2 to TRBJ2-5; 8 bases fit TRBD2. The source of this sequence is a person aged 18-65 years who received the Ad26.COV2.S COVID-19 vaccine or a placebo. The DNA of the CDR3 is TGCGCCAGCACTTGGACTAGCCTAGAGACCCAGTACTTC. Translation: CASTWTSLETQYF.